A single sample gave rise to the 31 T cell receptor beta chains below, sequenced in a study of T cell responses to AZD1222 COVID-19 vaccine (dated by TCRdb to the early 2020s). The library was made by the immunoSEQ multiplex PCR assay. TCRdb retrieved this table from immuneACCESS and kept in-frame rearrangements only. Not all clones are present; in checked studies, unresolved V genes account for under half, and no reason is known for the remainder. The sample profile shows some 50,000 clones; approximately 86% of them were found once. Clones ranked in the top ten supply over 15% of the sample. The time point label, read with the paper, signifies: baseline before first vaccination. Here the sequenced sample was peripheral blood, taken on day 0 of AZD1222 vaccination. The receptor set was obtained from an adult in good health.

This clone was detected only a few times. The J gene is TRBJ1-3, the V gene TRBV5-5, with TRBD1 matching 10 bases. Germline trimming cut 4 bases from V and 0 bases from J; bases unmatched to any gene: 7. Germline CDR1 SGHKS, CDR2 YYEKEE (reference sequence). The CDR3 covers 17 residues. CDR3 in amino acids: CASSGGQGTTSGNTIYF. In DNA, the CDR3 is TGTGCCAGCAGCGGGGGACAGGGGACCACCTCTGGAAACACCATATATTTT.

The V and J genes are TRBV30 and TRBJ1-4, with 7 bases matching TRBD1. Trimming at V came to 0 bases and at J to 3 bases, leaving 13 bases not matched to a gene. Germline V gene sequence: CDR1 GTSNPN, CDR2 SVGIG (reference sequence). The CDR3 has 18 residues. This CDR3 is CAWSVLGWQGEANEKLFF. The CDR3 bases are TGTGCCTGGAGTGTATTGGGGTGGCAGGGGGAAGCTAATGAAAAACTGTTTTTT.

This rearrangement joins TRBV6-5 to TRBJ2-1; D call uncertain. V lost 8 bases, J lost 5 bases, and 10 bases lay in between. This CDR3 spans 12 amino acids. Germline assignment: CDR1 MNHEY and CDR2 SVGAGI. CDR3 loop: CASGYYNNEQFF. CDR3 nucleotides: TGTGCCAGCGGGTATTATAACAATGAGCAGTTCTTC.

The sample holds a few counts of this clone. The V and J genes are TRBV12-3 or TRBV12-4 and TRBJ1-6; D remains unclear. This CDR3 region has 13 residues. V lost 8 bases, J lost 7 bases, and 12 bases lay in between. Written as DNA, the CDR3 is TGTGCCAGCTCGGCGTCTGCGAATTCACCCCTCCACTTT. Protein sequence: CASSASANSPLHF.

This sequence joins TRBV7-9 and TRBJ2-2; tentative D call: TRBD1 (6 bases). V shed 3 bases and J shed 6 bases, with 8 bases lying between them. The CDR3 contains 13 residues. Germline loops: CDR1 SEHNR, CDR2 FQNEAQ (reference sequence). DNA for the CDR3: TGTGCCAGCAGCTTGAACAGGGCCGGGGAGCTGTTTTTT. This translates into CASSLNRAGELFF.

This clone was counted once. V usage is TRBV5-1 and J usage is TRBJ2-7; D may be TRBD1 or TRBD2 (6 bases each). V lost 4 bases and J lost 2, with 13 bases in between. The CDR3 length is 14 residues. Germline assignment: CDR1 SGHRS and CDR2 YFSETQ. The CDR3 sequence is CASSVQGGTYEQYF. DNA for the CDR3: TGCGCCAGCAGCGTCCAAGGGGGGACCTACGAGCAGTACTTC.

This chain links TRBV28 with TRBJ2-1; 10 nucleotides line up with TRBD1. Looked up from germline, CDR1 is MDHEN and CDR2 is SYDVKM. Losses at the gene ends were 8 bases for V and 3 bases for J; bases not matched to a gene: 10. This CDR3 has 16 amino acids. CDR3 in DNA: TGTGCCAGCCTCGCTATCGGGACAGGGGTCTACAATGAGCAGTTCTTC. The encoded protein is CASLAIGTGVYNEQFF.

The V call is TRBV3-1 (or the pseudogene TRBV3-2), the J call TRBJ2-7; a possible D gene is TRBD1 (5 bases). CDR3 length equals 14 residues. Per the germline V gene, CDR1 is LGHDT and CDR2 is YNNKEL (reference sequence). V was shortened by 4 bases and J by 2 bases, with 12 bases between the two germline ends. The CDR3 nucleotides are TGTGCCAGCAGCCGCAAGGCAGGGACCTACGAGCAGTACTTC. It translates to CASSRKAGTYEQYF.

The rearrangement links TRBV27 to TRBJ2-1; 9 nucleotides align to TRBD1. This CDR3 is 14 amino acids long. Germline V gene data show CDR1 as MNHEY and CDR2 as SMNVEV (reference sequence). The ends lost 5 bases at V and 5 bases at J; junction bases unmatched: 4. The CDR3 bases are TGTGCCAGCAGTATGGGGACAGGGAACAATGAGCAGTTCTTC. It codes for CASSMGTGNNEQFF.

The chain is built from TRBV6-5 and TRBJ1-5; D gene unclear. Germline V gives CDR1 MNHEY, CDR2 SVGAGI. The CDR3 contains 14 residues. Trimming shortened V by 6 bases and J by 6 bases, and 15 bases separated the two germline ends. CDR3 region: CASRLKPYGQPQHF. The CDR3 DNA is TGTGCCAGCAGACTCAAACCCTACGGTCAGCCCCAGCATTTT.

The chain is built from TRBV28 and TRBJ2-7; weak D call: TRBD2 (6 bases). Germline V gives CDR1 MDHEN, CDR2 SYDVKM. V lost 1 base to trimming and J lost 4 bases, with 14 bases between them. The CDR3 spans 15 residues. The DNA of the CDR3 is TGTGCCAGCAGTTTATACGGGGGAGTGGGGTACGAGCAGTACTTC. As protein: CASSLYGGVGYEQYF. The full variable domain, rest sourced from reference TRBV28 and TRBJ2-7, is DVKVTQSSRYLVKRTGEKVFLECVQDMDHENMFWYRQDPGLGLRLIYFSYDVKMKEKGDIPEGYSVSREKKERFSLILESASTNQTSMYLCASSLYGGVGYEQYFGPGTRLTVT.

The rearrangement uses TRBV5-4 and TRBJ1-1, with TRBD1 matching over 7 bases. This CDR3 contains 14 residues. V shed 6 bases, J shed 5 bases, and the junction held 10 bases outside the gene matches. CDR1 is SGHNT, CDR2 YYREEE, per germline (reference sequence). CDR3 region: CASTTGAQGTEAFF. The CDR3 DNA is TGTGCCAGCACCACAGGAGCACAGGGGACTGAAGCTTTCTTT.

CDR3 bases: TGTGCCAGCATTAGGGACAGGGGCTACGAGCAGTACTTC. Its protein is CASIRDRGYEQYF. The chain employs TRBV2 and TRBJ2-7; TRBD1 agrees at 10 bases. V lost 7 bases to trimming and J lost 3 bases; unmatched junction nucleotides: 3. The CDR3 consists of 13 residues. The V gene's germline CDR1 is SNHLY and CDR2 FYNNEI.

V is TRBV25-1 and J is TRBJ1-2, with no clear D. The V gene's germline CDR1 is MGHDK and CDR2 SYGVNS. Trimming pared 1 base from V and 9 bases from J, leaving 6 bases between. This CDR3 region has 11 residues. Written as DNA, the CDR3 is TGTGCCAGCAGTGAATTTAACAGCTACACCTTC. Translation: CASSEFNSYTF.

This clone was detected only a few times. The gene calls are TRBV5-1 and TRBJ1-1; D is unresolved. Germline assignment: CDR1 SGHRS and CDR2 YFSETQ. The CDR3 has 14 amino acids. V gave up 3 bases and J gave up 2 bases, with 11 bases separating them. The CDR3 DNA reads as TGCGCCAGCAGCTGGGCCCTTAAAAACACTGAAGCTTTCTTT. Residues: CASSWALKNTEAFF.

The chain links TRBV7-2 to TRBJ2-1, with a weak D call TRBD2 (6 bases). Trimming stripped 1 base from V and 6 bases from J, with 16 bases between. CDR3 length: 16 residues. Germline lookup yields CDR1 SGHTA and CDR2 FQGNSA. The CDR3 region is CASSLGRGLGLNEQFF. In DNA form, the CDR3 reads TGTGCCAGCAGCTTAGGGAGGGGTCTAGGCCTCAATGAGCAGTTCTTC.

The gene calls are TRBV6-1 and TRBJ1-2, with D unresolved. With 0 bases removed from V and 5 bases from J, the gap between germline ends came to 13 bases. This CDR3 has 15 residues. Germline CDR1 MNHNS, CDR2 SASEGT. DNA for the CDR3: TGTGCCAGCAGTGAAGCGCTTCAAGTGATTTATGGCTACACCTTC. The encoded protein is CASSEALQVIYGYTF.

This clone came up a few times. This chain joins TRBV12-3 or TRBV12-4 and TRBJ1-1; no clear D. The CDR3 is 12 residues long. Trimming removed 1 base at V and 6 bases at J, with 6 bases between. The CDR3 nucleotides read TGTGCCAGCAGTTTAGGGACCCCTGAAGCTTTCTTT. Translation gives CASSLGTPEAFF.

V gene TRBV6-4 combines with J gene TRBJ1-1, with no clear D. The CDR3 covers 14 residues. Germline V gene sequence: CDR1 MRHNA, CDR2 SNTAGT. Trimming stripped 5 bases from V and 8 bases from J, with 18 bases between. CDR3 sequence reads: CASSPGVGGSEAFF. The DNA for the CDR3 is TGTGCCAGCAGTCCCGGGGTAGGAGGGAGCGAAGCTTTCTTT.

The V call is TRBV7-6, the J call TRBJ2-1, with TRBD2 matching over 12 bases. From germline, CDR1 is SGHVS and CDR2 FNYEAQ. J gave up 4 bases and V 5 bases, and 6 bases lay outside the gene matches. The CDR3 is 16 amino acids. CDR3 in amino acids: CASSTETSGGYNEQFF. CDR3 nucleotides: TGTGCCAGCAGCACGGAGACTAGCGGGGGATACAATGAGCAGTTCTTC.

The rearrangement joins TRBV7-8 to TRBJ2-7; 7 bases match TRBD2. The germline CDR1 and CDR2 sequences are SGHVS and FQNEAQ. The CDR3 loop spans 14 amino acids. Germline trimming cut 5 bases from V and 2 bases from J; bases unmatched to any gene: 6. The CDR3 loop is CASSAAGLTYEQYF. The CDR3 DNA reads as TGTGCCAGCAGCGCAGCGGGATTAACCTACGAGCAGTACTTC.

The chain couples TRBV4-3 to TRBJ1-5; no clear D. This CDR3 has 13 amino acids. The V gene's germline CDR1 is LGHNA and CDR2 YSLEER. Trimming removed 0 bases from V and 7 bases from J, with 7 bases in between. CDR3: CASSQDAEQPQHF. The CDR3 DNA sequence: TGCGCCAGCAGCCAAGATGCGGAACAGCCCCAGCATTTT.

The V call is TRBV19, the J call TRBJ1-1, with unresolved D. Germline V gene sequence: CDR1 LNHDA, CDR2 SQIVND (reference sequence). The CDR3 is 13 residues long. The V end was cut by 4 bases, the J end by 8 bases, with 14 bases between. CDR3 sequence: CASSTDNGLEAFF. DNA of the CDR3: TGTGCCAGTAGTACCGACAATGGGTTAGAAGCTTTCTTT.

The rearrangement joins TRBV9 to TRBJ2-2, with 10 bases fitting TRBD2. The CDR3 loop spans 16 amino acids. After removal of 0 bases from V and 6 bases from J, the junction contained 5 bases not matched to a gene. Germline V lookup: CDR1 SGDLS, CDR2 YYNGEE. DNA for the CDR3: TGTGCCAGCAGCGTAGGGAGCGGGAGGGCCTCCGGGGAGCTGTTTTTT. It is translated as CASSVGSGRASGELFF.

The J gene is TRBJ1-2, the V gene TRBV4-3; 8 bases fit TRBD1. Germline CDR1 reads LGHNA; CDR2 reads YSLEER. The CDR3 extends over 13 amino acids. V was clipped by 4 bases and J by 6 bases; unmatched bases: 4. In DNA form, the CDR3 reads TGCGCCAGCAGCCCACGGACAGGGCATGGCTACACCTTC. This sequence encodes CASSPRTGHGYTF.

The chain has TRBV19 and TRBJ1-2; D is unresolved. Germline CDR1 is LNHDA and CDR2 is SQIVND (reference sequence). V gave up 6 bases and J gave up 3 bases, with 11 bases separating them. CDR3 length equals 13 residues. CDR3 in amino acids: CASSPDGDYGYTF. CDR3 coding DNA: TGTGCCAGTAGCCCGGACGGAGACTATGGCTACACCTTC.

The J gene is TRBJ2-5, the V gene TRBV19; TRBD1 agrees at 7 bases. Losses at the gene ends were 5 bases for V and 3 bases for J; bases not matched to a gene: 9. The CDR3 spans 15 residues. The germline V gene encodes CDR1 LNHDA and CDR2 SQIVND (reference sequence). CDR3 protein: CASSATGNREETQYF. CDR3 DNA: TGTGCCAGTAGTGCGACAGGGAATCGCGAAGAGACCCAGTACTTC.

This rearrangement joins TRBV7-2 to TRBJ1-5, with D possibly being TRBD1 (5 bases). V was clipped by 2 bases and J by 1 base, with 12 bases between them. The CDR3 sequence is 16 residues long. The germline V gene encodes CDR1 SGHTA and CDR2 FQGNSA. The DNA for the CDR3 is TGTGCCAGCAGCTTATGGGAAGGGACGAGCAATCAGCCCCAGCATTTT. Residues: CASSLWEGTSNQPQHF.

The chain's CDR3 is CASARPGVREQYF. CDR3 nucleotide sequence: TGTGCCAGCGCAAGACCGGGAGTACGGGAGCAGTACTTC. The J gene is TRBJ2-7, the V gene TRBV9, with D perhaps matching TRBD2 (6 bases). This CDR3 comprises 13 residues. V shed 7 bases and J shed 7 bases, with 18 bases lying between them. The germline CDR1 and CDR2 sequences are SGDLS and YYNGEE.

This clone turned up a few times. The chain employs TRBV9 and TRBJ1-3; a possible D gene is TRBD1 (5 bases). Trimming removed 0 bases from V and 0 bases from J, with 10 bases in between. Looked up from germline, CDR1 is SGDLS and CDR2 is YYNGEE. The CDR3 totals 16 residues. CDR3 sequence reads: CASSVGDSDSGNTIYF. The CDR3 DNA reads TGTGCCAGCAGCGTAGGCGACAGCGACTCTGGAAACACCATATATTTT.

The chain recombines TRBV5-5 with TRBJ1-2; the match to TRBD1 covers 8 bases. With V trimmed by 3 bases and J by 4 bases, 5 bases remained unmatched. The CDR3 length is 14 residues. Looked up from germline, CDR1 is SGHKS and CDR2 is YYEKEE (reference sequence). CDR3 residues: CASSSDRGIYGYTF. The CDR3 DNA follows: TGTGCCAGCAGCTCCGACAGGGGCATCTATGGCTACACCTTC.